These 21 T cell receptor beta chains came from one sample sequenced in a study of blood T cell repertoires in COVID-19 (dated by TCRdb to the early 2020s). Library preparation employed the immunoSEQ multiplex PCR assay. Entries here come from immuneACCESS through TCRdb and include only in-frame sequences with V and J called. Some clones fail to appear in such tables; in the studies checked, an unresolved V gene covers under half of the shortfall, and the cause of the remainder is unknown. This sample has around 100,000 clones in its table, and about 88% of those were observed once. The ten largest clones add up to less than 1.5% of the sample. The specimen was peripheral blood. All receptors come from a middle-aged man with acute or convalescent COVID-19.

J is TRBJ2-2 and V is TRBV5-4, with TRBD2 matching over 8 bases. The CDR3 loop spans 16 amino acids. Germline CDR1 is SGHNT and CDR2 is YYREEE (reference sequence). The ends lost 2 bases at V and 2 bases at J; junction bases unmatched: 5. CDR3 residues: CASSFPGGGNTGELFF. The CDR3 DNA is TGTGCCAGCAGCTTCCCCGGGGGGGGAAACACCGGGGAGCTGTTTTTT.

The chain has TRBV28 and TRBJ1-4; 7 bases are shared with TRBD1. Germline CDR1 is MDHEN and CDR2 is SYDVKM. Unmatched junction bases numbered 1, after V lost 6 bases and J lost 3 bases. This CDR3 region has 13 residues. Here the CDR3 DNA reads TGTGCCAGCAGGACAGGGTCTAATGAAAAACTGTTTTTT. Translating it yields CASRTGSNEKLFF.

The chain combines TRBV6-5 with TRBJ1-1; D not resolved. V was shortened by 6 bases and J by 4 bases, with 18 bases between the two germline ends. The CDR3 extends over 15 amino acids. Germline lookup yields CDR1 MNHEY and CDR2 SVGAGI. This chain's CDR3 is CASRLGPSRRTEAFF. For the CDR3, the DNA is TGTGCCAGCAGACTTGGGCCTTCCCGGCGCACTGAAGCTTTCTTT.

The CDR3 sequence: CASSSGGEARDIQYF. CDR3 sequence (DNA): TGTGCCAGCAGCTCGGGGGGGGAGGCGAGGGACATTCAGTACTTC. The chain employs TRBV5-4 and TRBJ2-4; the match to TRBD2 covers 8 bases. This CDR3 contains 15 residues. J lost 8 bases, V lost 3 bases, and 10 bases had no gene match. Germline CDR1 and CDR2: SGHNT and YYREEE (reference sequence).

V gene TRBV4-1 combines with J gene TRBJ2-6; maybe TRBD2 (6 bases). V was trimmed by 2 bases and J by 4 bases, leaving 21 bases between them. In germline, CDR1 is MGHRA, CDR2 YSYEKL. This CDR3 is 19 amino acids long. The DNA of the CDR3 is TGCGCCAGCAGCCAAAGGTACCTAGCGAGCATTGGGGGGGCCAACGTCCTGACTTTC. Translation gives CASSQRYLASIGGANVLTF.

This clone has a single count. The rearrangement joins TRBV3-1 (or the pseudogene TRBV3-2) to TRBJ2-5; TRBD2 is a possible D gene (6 bases). Germline CDR1 is LGHDT and CDR2 is YNNKEL (reference sequence). Trimming took off 4 bases at V and 4 bases at J, with 10 bases between the two ends. This CDR3 has 13 residues. The DNA for the CDR3 is TGTGCCAGCAGCCTGCGGAGGGGAGAGACCCAGTACTTC. It encodes CASSLRRGETQYF.

The chain employs TRBV29-1 and TRBJ2-7, with D possibly matching TRBD2 (5 bases). The CDR3 loop spans 14 amino acids. Germline lookup yields CDR1 SQVTM and CDR2 ANQGSEA. Trimming left V 4 bases short and J 2 bases short, with 15 bases between. CDR3 in DNA: TGCAGCGTTGGAGACCTCGTTAGCGCCTACGAGCAGTACTTC. It encodes CSVGDLVSAYEQYF.

CDR3 DNA: TGTGCCAGCGGGGGGAGAACAGATTCACCCCTCCACTTT. As protein: CASGGRTDSPLHF. J is TRBJ1-6 and V is TRBV28, with D maybe TRBD1 (5 bases). CDR3 size: 13 residues. Germline V lookup: CDR1 MDHEN, CDR2 SYDVKM. V was clipped by 8 bases and J by 8 bases, with 13 bases between them.

The chain is built from TRBV10-1 and TRBJ1-4, with no clear D. CDR1 is WNHNN and CDR2 is SYGVQD in the germline V gene (reference sequence). The CDR3 totals 10 residues. Deletions cut 7 bases from V and 9 bases from J, with 6 bases between. CDR3 DNA: TGCGCCAGCACCCCCAAAAAACTGTTTTTT. Protein sequence: CASTPKKLFF.

This chain links TRBV28 with TRBJ1-5; possibly TRBD1 for D (5 bases). V was pared by 6 bases and J by 7 bases, with 16 bases between. The CDR3 has 14 amino acids. Germline assignment: CDR1 MDHEN and CDR2 SYDVKM. CDR3 DNA: TGTGCCAGCAGCACTCCGGGGAGGGGCCAGCCCCAGCATTTT. It translates to CASSTPGRGQPQHF.

The rearrangement uses TRBV11-3 and TRBJ2-2; D unresolved. V was clipped by 0 bases and J by 7 bases, with 6 bases between them. CDR1 is SGHNT and CDR2 is YENEEA in the germline V gene. CDR3 length equals 13 residues. This chain's CDR3 is CASSLDGGGELFF. The CDR3 nucleotides read TGTGCCAGCAGCTTAGACGGTGGCGGGGAGCTGTTTTTT.

The chain uses TRBV4-2 and TRBJ1-2; TRBD1 aligns across 10 bases. The CDR3 covers 15 residues. CDR1 and CDR2 (germline): LGHNA, YNFKEQ. V was pared by 3 bases and J by 8 bases, with 9 bases of the junction left unmatched. The CDR3 sequence is CASSHSTGTGEGYTF. The CDR3 DNA is TGTGCCAGCAGCCACTCCACCGGGACAGGGGAAGGCTACACCTTC.

The rearrangement uses TRBV9 and TRBJ2-2, with a tentative D call TRBD1 (7 bases). Per the germline V gene, CDR1 is SGDLS and CDR2 is YYNGEE. The CDR3 is 16 amino acids. Deletions cut 0 bases from V and 3 bases from J, with 12 bases between. The CDR3 region has the DNA TGTGCCAGCAGCGTAGGCTCCAGGGGGGACACCGGGGAGCTGTTTTTT. Its translation: CASSVGSRGDTGELFF.

The chain employs TRBV4-2 and TRBJ1-3; 7 bases map to TRBD1. This CDR3 spans 14 amino acids. Trimming took 5 bases from V and 4 from J; bases not matched to a gene: 5. The germline V gene has CDR1 LGHNA and CDR2 YNFKEQ. The CDR3 sequence is CASSLDRTGNTIYF. CDR3 coding DNA: TGTGCCAGCAGCTTGGACAGGACGGGAAACACCATATATTTT.

This chain links TRBV6-6 with TRBJ1-2; maybe TRBD1 (6 bases). The germline V and J ends were trimmed by 3 bases and 8 bases, with 10 bases remaining between them. Germline CDR1 is MNHNY and CDR2 is SVGAGI (reference sequence). This CDR3 is 12 amino acids long. CDR3 region: CASSYAGEGYTF. The CDR3 DNA is TGTGCCAGCAGTTATGCAGGGGAGGGCTACACCTTC.

The chain joins TRBV19 to TRBJ2-1; 9 bases map to TRBD1. Trimming cost V 5 bases and J 7 bases; bases outside gene matches: 9. CDR1 is LNHDA and CDR2 is SQIVND in the germline V gene (reference sequence). The CDR3 runs to 15 residues. This chain's CDR3 is CASSAPGTGSNEQFF. Here the CDR3 DNA reads TGTGCCAGTAGTGCACCCGGGACAGGGTCGAATGAGCAGTTCTTC.

The chain is built from TRBV3-1 (or the pseudogene TRBV3-2) and TRBJ1-2; 8 nucleotides line up with TRBD1. The CDR3 covers 13 residues. Germline CDR1 and CDR2: LGHDT and YNNKEL (reference sequence). The trim removed 4 bases at V and 6 bases at J, leaving 4 bases unmatched. The CDR3, as DNA: TGTGCCAGCAGCCGCTTACAGGGGGATGGCTACACCTTC. This sequence encodes CASSRLQGDGYTF.

Only one count was recorded for this clone. The chain has TRBV4-1 and TRBJ1-3; D unclear. CDR3 length: 14 residues. V dropped 4 bases and J dropped 1 base, with 8 bases sitting between them. In germline, CDR1 is MGHRA, CDR2 YSYEKL. CDR3: CASSLTQSGNTIYF. The CDR3 coding sequence is TGCGCCAGCAGCCTTACTCAATCTGGAAACACCATATATTTT.

This rearrangement joins TRBV7-2 to TRBJ1-4, with D tentatively TRBD1 (6 bases). This CDR3 region has 17 residues. Trimming shortened V by 1 base and J by 10 bases, and 22 bases separated the two germline ends. CDR1 is SGHTA, CDR2 FQGNSA, per germline. The CDR3 sequence is CASSLEGRGALRGKLFF. CDR3 coding DNA: TGTGCCAGCAGCTTAGAAGGGAGGGGGGCCCTCCGGGGAAAACTGTTTTTT.

The genes are TRBV7-2 and TRBJ1-6; 7 nucleotides line up with TRBD1. J gave up 4 bases and V 6 bases, and 6 bases lay outside the gene matches. CDR3 length equals 15 residues. In germline, CDR1 is SGHTA, CDR2 FQGNSA. CDR3 sequence (DNA): TGTGCCAGCAGTCCAGACAGGGCATATAATTCACCCCTCCACTTT. Amino acid sequence: CASSPDRAYNSPLHF. Together with reference TRBV7-2 and TRBJ1-6, the CDR3 gives the full variable domain: GAGVSQSPSNKVTEKGKDVELRCDPISGHTALYWYRQSLGQGLEFLIYFQGNSAPDKSGLPSDRFSAERTGGSVSTLTIQRTQQEDSAVYLCASSPDRAYNSPLHFGNGTRLTVT.

The CDR3 DNA reads TGTGCCAGCACCCGGATACGGGAACAAGAGACCCAGTACTTC. The encoded protein is CASTRIREQETQYF. The V call is TRBV6-5, the J call TRBJ2-5; perhaps TRBD2 as D (5 bases). Deletions cut 7 bases from V and 2 bases from J, with 14 bases between. Germline CDR1 MNHEY, CDR2 SVGAGI. This CDR3 has 14 amino acids.